What follows is one T cell receptor beta chain and its context. This sample is drawn from a study of shared T cell receptors in the human thymus. Only in-frame clones appear in the TCRdb table, and some are missing; sequencing was by immunoSEQ multiplex PCR. The sample contains 600,000 to 900,000 clones, approximately 85% of which appear only once. CDR1 is SGHTA and CDR2 is FQGNSA in the germline V gene. The CDR3 is 16 residues long. V shed 5 bases and J 3 bases; nucleotides not matched to a gene: 11. These data are also associated with another study on human thymus T cells.

This sequence joins TRBV7-2 and TRBJ2-5, with TRBD1 matching over 8 bases. The TCR was taken from a girl less than two years old with a congenital heart defect. The sample was thymocytes. The CDR3 spells CASSRNGTGQKETQYF. The CDR3 region has the DNA TGTGCCAGCAGCCGAAACGGGACAGGCCAAAAAGAGACCCAGTACTTC.